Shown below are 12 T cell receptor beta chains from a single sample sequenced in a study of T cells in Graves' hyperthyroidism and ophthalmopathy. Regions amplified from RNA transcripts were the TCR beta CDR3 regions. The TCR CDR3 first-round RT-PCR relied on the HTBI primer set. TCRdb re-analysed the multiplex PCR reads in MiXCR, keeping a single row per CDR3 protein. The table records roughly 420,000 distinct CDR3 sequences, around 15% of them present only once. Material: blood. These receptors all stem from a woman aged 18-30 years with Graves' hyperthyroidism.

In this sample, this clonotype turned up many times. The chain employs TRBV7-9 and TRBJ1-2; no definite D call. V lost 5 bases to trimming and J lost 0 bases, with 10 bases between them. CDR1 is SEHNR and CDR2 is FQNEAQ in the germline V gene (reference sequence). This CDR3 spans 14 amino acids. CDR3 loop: CASSRIAPNYGYTF. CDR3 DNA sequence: TGTGCCAGCAGCCGAATCGCCCCTAACTATGGCTACACCTTC.

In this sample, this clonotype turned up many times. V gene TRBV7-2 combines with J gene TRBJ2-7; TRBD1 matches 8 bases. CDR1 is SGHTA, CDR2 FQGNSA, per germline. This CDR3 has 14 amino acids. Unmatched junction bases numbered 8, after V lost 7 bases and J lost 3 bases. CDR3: CASTLDRGFYEQYF. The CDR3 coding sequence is TGTGCCAGCACCCTCGACAGGGGTTTCTACGAGCAGTACTTC.

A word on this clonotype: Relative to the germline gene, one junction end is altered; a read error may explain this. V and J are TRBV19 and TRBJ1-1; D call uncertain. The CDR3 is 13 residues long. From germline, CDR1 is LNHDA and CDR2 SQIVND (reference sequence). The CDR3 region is CASSIRVDTEALF. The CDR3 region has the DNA TGTGCCAGTAGTATAAGGGTCGACACTGAAGCTCTCTTT.

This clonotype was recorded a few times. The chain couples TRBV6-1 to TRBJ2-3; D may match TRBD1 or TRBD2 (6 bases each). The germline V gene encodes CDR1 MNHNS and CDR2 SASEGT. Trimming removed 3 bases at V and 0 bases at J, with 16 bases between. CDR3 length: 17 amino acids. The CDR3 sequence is CASSDTLGGGSTDTQYF. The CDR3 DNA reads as TGTGCCAGCAGTGACACCCTTGGAGGGGGGAGCACAGATACGCAGTATTTT.

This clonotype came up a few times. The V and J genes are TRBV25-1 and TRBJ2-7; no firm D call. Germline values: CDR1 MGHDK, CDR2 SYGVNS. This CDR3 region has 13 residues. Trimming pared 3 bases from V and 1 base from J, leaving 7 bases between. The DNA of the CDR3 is TGTGCCAGCAGTGATGTCGCATCCTACGAGCAGTACTTC. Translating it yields CASSDVASYEQYF.

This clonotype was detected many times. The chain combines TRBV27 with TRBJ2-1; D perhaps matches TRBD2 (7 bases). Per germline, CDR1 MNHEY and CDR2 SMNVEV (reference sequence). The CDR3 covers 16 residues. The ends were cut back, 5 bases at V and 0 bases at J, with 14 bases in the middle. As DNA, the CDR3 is TGTGCCAGCAGTCTTGGGGGGGGCCGCTCCTACAATGAGCAGTTCTTC. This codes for CASSLGGGRSYNEQFF.

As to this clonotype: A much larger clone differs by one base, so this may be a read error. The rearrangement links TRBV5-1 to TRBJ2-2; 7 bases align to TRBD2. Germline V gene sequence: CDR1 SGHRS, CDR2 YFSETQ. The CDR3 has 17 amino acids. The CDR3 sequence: CASRKRGGAENTGEPFF. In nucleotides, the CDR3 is TGCGCCAGCAGAAAACGGGGAGGGGCAGAGAACACCGGGGAGCCGTTTTTT.

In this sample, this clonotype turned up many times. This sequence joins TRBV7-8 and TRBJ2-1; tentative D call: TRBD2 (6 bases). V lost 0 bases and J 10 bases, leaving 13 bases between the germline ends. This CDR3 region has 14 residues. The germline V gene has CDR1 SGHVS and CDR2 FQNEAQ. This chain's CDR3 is CASSLADSGREQFF. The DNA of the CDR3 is TGTGCCAGCAGCTTAGCGGATAGCGGCAGAGAGCAGTTCTTC.

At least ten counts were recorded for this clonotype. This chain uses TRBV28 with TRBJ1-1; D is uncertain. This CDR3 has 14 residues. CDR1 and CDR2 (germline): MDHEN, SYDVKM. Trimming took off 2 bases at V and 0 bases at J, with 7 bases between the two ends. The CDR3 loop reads CASSLPSLNTEAFF. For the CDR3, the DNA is TGTGCCAGCAGTTTACCCAGCCTGAACACTGAAGCTTTCTTT.

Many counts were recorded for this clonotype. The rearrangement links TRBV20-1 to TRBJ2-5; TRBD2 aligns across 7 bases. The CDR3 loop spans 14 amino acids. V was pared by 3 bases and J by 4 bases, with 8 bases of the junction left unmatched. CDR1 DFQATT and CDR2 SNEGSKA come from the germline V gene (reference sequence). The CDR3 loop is CSASESPGGETQYF. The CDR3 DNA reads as TGCAGTGCTAGCGAAAGCCCGGGGGGAGAGACCCAGTACTTC.

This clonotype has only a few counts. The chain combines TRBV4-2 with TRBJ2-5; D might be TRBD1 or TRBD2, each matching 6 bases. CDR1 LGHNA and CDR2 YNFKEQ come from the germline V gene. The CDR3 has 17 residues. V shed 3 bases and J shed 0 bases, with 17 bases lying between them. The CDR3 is CASSQAGLGGHQETQYF. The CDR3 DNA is TGTGCCAGCAGCCAGGCCGGGTTAGGGGGGCACCAAGAGACCCAGTACTTC.

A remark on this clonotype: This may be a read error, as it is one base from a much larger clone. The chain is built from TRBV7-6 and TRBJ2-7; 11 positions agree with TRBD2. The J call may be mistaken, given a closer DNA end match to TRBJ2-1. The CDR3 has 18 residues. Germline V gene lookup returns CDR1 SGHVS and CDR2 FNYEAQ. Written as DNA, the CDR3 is TGTGCCAGCAGCTTAGGCACTAGCGGGAGTGGCAGCTCCTACGAGCAGTTCTTC. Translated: CASSLGTSGSGSSYEQFF.